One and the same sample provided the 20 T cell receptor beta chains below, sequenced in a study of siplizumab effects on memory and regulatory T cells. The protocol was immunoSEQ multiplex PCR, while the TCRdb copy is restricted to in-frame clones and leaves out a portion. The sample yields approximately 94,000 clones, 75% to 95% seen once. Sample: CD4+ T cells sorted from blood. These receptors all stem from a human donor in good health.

This CDR3 reads CASSLGISGNSPLHF. CDR3 sequence (DNA): TGTGCCAGCAGCCTGGGGATTTCGGGTAATTCACCCCTCCACTTT. This rearrangement joins TRBV7-3 to TRBJ1-6; D is unclear. The germline V gene has CDR1 SGHTA and CDR2 FQGTGA. The CDR3 has 15 residues. The V and J ends lost 5 bases and 6 bases respectively, with 14 bases between them.

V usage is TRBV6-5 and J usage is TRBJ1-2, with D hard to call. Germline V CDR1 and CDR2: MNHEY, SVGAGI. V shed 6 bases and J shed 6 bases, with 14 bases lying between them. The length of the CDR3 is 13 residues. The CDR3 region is CASRQKAPNGYTF. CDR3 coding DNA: TGTGCCAGCAGGCAAAAAGCCCCAAATGGCTACACCTTC.

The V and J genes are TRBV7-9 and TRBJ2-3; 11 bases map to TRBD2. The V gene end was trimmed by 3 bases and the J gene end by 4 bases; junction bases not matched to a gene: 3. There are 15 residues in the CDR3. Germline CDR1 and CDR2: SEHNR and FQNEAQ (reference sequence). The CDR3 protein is CASSLTSGVADTQYF. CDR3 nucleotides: TGTGCCAGCAGCTTGACTAGCGGGGTCGCAGATACGCAGTATTTT.

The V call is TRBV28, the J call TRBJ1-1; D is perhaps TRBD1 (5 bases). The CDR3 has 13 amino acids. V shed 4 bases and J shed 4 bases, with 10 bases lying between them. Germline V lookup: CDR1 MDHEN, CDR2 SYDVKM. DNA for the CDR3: TGTGCCAGCAGTTCTGGGGGTCGCACTGAAGCTTTCTTT. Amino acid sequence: CASSSGGRTEAFF.

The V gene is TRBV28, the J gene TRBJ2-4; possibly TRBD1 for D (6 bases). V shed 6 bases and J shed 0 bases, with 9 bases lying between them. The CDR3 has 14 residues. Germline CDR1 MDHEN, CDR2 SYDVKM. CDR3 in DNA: TGTGCCAGCAGCTTACAGGGAGCCAAAAACATTCAGTACTTC. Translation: CASSLQGAKNIQYF.

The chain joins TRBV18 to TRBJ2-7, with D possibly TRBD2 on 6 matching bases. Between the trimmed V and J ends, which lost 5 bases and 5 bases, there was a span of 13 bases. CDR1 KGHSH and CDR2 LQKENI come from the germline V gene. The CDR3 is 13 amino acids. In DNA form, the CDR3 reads TGTGCCAGCTCATCCGGGACTCTGGACGAGCAGTACTTC. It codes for CASSSGTLDEQYF.

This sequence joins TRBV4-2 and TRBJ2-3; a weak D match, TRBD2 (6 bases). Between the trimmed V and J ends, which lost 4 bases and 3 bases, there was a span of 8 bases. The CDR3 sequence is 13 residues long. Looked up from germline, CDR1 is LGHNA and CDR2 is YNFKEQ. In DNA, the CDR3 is TGTGCCAGCAGCCGGGAGGTGACAGATACGCAGTATTTT. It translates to CASSREVTDTQYF.

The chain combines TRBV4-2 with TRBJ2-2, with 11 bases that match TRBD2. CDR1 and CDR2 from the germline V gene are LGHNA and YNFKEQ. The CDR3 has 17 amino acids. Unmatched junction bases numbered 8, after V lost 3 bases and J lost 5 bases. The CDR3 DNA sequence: TGTGCCAGCAGCCAGGATAGCGGGGGGGCCGCTACCGGGGAGCTGTTTTTT. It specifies CASSQDSGGAATGELFF.

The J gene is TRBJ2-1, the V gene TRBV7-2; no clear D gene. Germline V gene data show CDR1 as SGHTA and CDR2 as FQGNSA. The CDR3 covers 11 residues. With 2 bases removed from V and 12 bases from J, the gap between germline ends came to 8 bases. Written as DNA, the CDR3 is TGTGCCAGCAGCTTAACCACTCTGCAGTTCTTC. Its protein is CASSLTTLQFF.

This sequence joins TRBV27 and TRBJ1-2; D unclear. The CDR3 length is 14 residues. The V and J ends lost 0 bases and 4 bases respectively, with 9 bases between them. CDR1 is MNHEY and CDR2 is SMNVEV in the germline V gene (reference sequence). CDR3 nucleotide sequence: TGTGCCAGCAGTTTATCGACAAATACCTATGGCTACACCTTC. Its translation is CASSLSTNTYGYTF.

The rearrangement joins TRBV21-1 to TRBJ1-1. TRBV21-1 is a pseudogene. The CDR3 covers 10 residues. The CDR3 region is CASSNGGGFF. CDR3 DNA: TGTGCCAGCAGCAACGGAGGGGGTTTCTTT.

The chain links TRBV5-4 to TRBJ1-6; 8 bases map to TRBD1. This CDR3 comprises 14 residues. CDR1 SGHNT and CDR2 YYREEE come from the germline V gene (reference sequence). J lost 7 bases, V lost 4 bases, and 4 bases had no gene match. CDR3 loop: CASSADRDNSPLHF. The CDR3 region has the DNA TGTGCCAGCAGCGCGGACAGGGACAATTCACCCCTCCACTTT. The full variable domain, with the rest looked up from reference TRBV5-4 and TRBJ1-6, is ETGVTQSPTHLIKTRGQQVTLRCSSQSGHNTVSWYQQALGQGPQFIFQYYREEENGRGNFPPRFSGLQFPNYSSELNVNALELDDSALYLCASSADRDNSPLHFGNGTRLTVT.

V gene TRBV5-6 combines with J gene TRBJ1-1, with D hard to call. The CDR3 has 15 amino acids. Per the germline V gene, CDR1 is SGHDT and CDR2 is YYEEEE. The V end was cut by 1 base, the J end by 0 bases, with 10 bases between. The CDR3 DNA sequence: TGTGCCAGCAGCTTGCCGACGACGGTGAACACTGAAGCTTTCTTT. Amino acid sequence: CASSLPTTVNTEAFF.

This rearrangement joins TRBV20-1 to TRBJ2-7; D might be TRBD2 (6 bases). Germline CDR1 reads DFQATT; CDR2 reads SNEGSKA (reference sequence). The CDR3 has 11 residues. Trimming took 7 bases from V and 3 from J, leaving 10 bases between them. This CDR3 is CSGRGSYEQYF. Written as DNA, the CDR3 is TGCAGTGGGCGGGGAAGCTACGAGCAGTACTTC.

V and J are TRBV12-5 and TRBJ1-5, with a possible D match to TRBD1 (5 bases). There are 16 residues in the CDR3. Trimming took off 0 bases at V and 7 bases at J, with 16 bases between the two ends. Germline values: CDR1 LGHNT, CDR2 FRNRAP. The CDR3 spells CASGLVSGRVRQPQHF. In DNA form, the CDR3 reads TGTGCTAGTGGTTTGGTAAGTGGCAGGGTACGGCAGCCCCAGCATTTT.

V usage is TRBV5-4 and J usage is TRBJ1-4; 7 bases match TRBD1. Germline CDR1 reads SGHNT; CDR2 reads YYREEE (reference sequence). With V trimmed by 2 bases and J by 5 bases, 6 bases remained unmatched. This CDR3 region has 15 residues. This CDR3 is CASSLQGRRNEKLFF. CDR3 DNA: TGTGCCAGCAGCTTACAGGGGCGGCGGAATGAAAAACTGTTTTTT.

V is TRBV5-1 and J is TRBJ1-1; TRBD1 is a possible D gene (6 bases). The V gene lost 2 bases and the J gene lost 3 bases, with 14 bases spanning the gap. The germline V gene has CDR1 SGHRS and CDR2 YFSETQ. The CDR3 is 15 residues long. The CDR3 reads CASSLQDRRDTEAFF. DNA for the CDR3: TGCGCCAGCAGCTTACAAGACAGGCGGGACACTGAAGCTTTCTTT.

In nucleotides, the CDR3 is TGTGCCAGCAGTTCCGCTAGCGCCTCCTACGAGCAGTACTTC. Amino acid sequence: CASSSASASYEQYF. The genes are TRBV6-6 and TRBJ2-7; TRBD2 might be the D (6 bases). Germline lookup yields CDR1 MNHNY and CDR2 SVGAGI (reference sequence). V was clipped by 4 bases and J by 0 bases, with 10 bases between them. This CDR3 is built from 14 residues.

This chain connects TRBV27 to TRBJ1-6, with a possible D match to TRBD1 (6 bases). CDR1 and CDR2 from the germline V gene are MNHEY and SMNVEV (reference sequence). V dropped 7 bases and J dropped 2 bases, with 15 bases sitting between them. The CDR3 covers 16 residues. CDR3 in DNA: TGTGCCAGCACCCCATCCTCAGGGGCCTATAATTCACCCCTCCACTTT. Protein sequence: CASTPSSGAYNSPLHF.

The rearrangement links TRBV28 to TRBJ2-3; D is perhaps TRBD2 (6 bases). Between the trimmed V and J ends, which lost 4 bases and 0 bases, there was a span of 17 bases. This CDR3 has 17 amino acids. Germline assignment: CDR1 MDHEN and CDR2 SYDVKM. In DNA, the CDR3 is TGTGCCAGCAGTTCCCACATCAGCGGGTTAAGCACAGATACGCAGTATTTT. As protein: CASSSHISGLSTDTQYF.